The 9 T cell receptor beta chains reported below all come from one sample, sequenced in a study of T cells in Graves' hyperthyroidism and ophthalmopathy. From RNA transcripts, TCR beta CDR3 regions were amplified. The TCR CDR3 was amplified in a first-round RT-PCR using the HTBI primer set. TCRdb reanalysed the multiplex PCR reads using MiXCR and keeps one entry per CDR3 protein. The repertoire consists of about 400,000 distinct CDR3 sequences, with roughly 25% occurring once and the leading ten covering less than 85%. Sequenced material: blood. Receptors were obtained from a middle-aged man with Graves' hyperthyroidism.

This clonotype has a count of ten or more. The CDR3 is CASSPGAGGNQPQHF. The CDR3 DNA sequence: TGTGCCAGCAGCCCAGGGGCAGGGGGCAATCAGCCCCAGCATTTT. The gene calls are TRBV3-1 and TRBJ1-5; maybe TRBD1 (6 bases). Trimming took 4 bases from V and 2 from J, leaving 12 bases between them. CDR1 is LGHDT and CDR2 is YNNKEL in the germline V gene (reference sequence). This CDR3 is built from 15 residues.

This clonotype was recorded at least ten times. V and J are TRBV7-6 and TRBJ2-2; tentatively, D is TRBD2 (5 bases). Trimming shortened V by 6 bases and J by 7 bases, and 12 bases separated the two germline ends. The CDR3 is 13 amino acids. Germline CDR1 and CDR2: SGHVS and FNYEAQ. CDR3 region: CASRGAGNGELFF. In nucleotides, the CDR3 is TGTGCCAGCAGGGGAGCTGGCAACGGGGAGCTGTTTTTT.

The sample holds many counts of this clonotype. V gene TRBV6-1 combines with J gene TRBJ2-7; either TRBD1 or TRBD2 may fit D (7 bases each). Deletions cut 5 bases from V and 7 bases from J, with 30 bases between. The CDR3 totals 18 residues. Germline CDR1 MNHNS, CDR2 SASEGT. CDR3 in DNA: TGTGCCAGCAGTCTTCAGGCCGGGACAGCGGGACGTGATGGTGAGCAGTACTTC. The encoded protein is CASSLQAGTAGRDGEQYF.

This rearrangement joins TRBV20-1 to TRBJ1-2; no reliable D call. The V gene lost 1 base and the J gene lost 2 bases, with 5 bases spanning the gap. In germline, CDR1 is DFQATT, CDR2 SNEGSKA (reference sequence). The CDR3 has 12 amino acids. The CDR3 spells CSARATNYGYTF. CDR3 sequence (DNA): TGCAGTGCTAGAGCGACAAACTATGGCTACACCTTC.

In the case of this clonotype: One junction end does not reproduce the germline sequence, and a read error may be involved. V and J are TRBV4-1 and TRBJ2-7; 7 bases align to TRBD2. Germline CDR1 is MGHRA and CDR2 is YSYEKL. The CDR3 length is 14 residues. CDR3 amino acids: CASSQGGSSYKQYF. The DNA of the CDR3 is TGCGCCAGCAGCCAAGGCGGGAGTAGCTACAAGCAGTACTTC.

This clonotype has just a few counts. V gene TRBV6-5 combines with J gene TRBJ2-3, with 9 positions matching TRBD1. This CDR3 spans 14 amino acids. Germline V CDR1 and CDR2: MNHEY, SVGAGI. The V segment lost 10 bases and the J segment 4 bases; nucleotides outside the gene matches: 9. The CDR3 here is CATVRDRESDTQYF. CDR3 bases: TGTGCCACGGTCCGGGACAGGGAATCAGATACGCAGTATTTT.

This clonotype was seen a few times. The V gene is TRBV5-6, the J gene TRBJ1-2; 9 bases align to TRBD1. This CDR3 region has 14 residues. The ends lost 0 bases at V and 14 bases at J; junction bases unmatched: 11. CDR1 and CDR2 (germline): SGHDT, YYEEEE. Here the CDR3 reads CASSLGDRASSCTF. DNA of the CDR3: TGTGCCAGCAGCTTGGGGGACAGGGCCTCCTCGTGTACCTTC.

This clonotype was picked up a small number of times. The rearrangement uses TRBV20-1 and TRBJ2-7; 13 nucleotides align to TRBD2. The germline V gene has CDR1 DFQATT and CDR2 SNEGSKA (reference sequence). V gave up 3 bases and J gave up 4 bases; unmatched junction bases: 6. The CDR3 is 15 amino acids. In DNA form, the CDR3 reads TGCAGTGCTAGCCGACTAGCGGGAGGCATATACGAGCAGTACTTC. Protein product: CSASRLAGGIYEQYF.

This clonotype occurred once. The chain carries TRBV12-3 or TRBV12-4 and TRBJ1-4; TRBD1 matches 9 bases. V gave up 7 bases and J gave up 8 bases; unmatched junction bases: 8. This CDR3 spans 14 amino acids. CDR3 sequence (DNA): TGTGCCAGCAATCCGACAGGGGGGACCGAAAAACTGTTTTTT. As protein: CASNPTGGTEKLFF.